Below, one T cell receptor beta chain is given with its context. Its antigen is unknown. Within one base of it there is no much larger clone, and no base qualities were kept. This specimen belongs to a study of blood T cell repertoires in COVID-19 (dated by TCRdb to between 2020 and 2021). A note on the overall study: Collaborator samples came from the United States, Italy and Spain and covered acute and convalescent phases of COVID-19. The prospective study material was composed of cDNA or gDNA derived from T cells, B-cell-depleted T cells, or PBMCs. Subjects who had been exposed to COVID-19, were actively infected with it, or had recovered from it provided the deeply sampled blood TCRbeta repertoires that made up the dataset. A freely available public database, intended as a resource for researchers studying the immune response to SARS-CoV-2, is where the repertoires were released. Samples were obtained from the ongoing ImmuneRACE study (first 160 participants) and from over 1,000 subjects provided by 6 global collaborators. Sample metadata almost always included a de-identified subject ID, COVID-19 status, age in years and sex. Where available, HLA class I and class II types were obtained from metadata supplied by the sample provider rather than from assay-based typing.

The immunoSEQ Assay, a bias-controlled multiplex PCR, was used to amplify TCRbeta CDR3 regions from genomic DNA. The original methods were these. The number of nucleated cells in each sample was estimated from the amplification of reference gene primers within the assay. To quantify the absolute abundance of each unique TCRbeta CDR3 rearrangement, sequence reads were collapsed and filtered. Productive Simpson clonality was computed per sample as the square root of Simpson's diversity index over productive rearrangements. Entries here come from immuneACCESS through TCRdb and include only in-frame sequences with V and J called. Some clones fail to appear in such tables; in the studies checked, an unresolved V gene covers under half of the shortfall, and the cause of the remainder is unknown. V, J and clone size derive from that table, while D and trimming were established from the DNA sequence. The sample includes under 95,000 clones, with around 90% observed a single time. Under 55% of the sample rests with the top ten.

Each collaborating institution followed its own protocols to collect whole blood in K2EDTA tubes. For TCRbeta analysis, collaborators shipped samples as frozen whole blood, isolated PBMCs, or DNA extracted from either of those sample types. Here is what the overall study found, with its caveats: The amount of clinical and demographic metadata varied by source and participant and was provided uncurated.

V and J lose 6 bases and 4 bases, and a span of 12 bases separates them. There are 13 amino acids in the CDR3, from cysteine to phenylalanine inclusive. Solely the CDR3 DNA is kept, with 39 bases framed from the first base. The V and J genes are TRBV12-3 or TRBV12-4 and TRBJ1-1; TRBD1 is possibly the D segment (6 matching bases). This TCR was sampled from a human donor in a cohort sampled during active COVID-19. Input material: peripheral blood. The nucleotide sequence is TGTGCCAGCAGGAACAGGGAGCTCACTGAAGCTTTCTTT. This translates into CASRNRELTEAFF.